The 23 T cell receptor beta chains presented below share a single source sample, sequenced in a study of T-cell memory formation after mild COVID-19 (dated by TCRdb to the early 2020s). Libraries came from 5' RACE. TCRdb shows the sequencer as Illumina NovaSeq 6000. The public reads were reanalyzed by TCRdb: fastp trimming at Q25, MiXCR alignment, in-frame beta chains only. Each entry is one CDR3 protein sequence, shown with its most common DNA and genes. In this sample the table shows 550,000 to 700,000 distinct CDR3 sequences, about a sixth of which occur a single time. The ten largest clones add up to around 12% of the sample. Sequences were obtained from PBMCs or a T cell subset sorted from them (not recorded which). The receptors derive from an adult woman who had mild COVID-19 (a few samples of this study predate the infection). The sample titles of this study are shuffled in the database, so cell type and time point are left out; the donor was told from shared clones.

This clonotype was counted between two and nine times. The V gene is TRBV7-9, the J gene TRBJ2-7; TRBD1 matches 7 bases. In germline, CDR1 is SEHNR, CDR2 FQNEAQ (reference sequence). The V gene end was trimmed by 4 bases and the J gene end by 3 bases; junction bases not matched to a gene: 12. This CDR3 is 16 amino acids long. Here the CDR3 reads CASSSGGMTGNYEQYF. The CDR3 DNA sequence: TGTGCCAGCAGCTCTGGGGGCATGACAGGGAACTACGAGCAGTACTTC.

V usage is TRBV25-1 and J usage is TRBJ2-7; weak D call: TRBD2 (6 bases). The CDR3 is made up of 12 amino acids. Deletions cut 4 bases from V and 6 bases from J, with 10 bases between. Germline assignment: CDR1 MGHDK and CDR2 SYGVNS. The CDR3 sequence is CASSVKGGEQYF. CDR3 DNA: TGTGCCAGCAGTGTCAAGGGAGGCGAGCAGTACTTC.

This clonotype was seen only a few times. The chain joins TRBV6-5 to TRBJ2-3; D is uncertain. V was shortened by 6 bases and J by 6 bases, with 16 bases between the two germline ends. The CDR3 is made up of 14 amino acids. The V gene's germline CDR1 is MNHEY and CDR2 SVGAGI. CDR3 coding DNA: TGTGCCAGCAGGGGCCCGACCGATGTCGATACGCAGTATTTT. Encoded protein: CASRGPTDVDTQYF.

This clonotype was found a few times. V is TRBV5-1 and J is TRBJ2-1; 7 bases align to TRBD1. The germline gives CDR1 SGHRS, CDR2 YFSETQ. The CDR3 runs 12 residues. Unmatched junction bases numbered 4, after V lost 3 bases and J lost 10 bases. The CDR3 is CASSSPGQEQFF. CDR3 DNA: TGCGCCAGCAGCTCACCGGGACAGGAGCAGTTCTTC. Looking up the rest from reference TRBV5-1 and TRBJ2-1 gives the full variable domain: KAGVTQTPRYLIKTRGQQVTLSCSPISGHRSVSWYQQTPGQGLQFLFEYFSETQRNKGNFPGRFSGRQFSNSRSEMNVSTLELGDSALYLCASSSPGQEQFFGPGTRLTVL.

This chain connects TRBV2 to TRBJ1-4; D gene uncertain. This CDR3 contains 12 residues. V was pared by 8 bases and J by 8 bases, with 12 bases between. Germline lookup yields CDR1 SNHLY and CDR2 FYNNEI. CDR3 residues: CASVGNKEKLFF. CDR3 bases: TGTGCCAGCGTCGGTAATAAAGAAAAACTGTTTTTT.

This clonotype turned up a few times. The chain combines TRBV7-8 with TRBJ1-6; D uncertain. The CDR3 sequence is 15 residues long. CDR1 SGHVS and CDR2 FQNEAQ come from the germline V gene. The V gene lost 5 bases and the J gene lost 4 bases, with 12 bases spanning the gap. The CDR3 bases are TGTGCCAGCAGCCGACCTACACATTATAATTCACCCCTCCACTTT. As protein: CASSRPTHYNSPLHF.

There are a few counts of this clonotype. The chain uses TRBV19 and TRBJ2-1; TRBD1 matches 7 bases. Germline V CDR1 and CDR2: LNHDA, SQIVND (reference sequence). CDR3 length equals 15 residues. The V and J ends lost 5 bases and 4 bases, in that order; junction bases with no gene match: 8. As DNA, the CDR3 is TGTGCCAGTAGTTGGGCGGACAGGATTTACAATGAGCAGTTCTTC. Protein product: CASSWADRIYNEQFF. The full variable domain, in which reference TRBV19 and TRBJ2-1 provide the parts outside the CDR3, is DGGITQSPKYLFRKEGQNVTLSCEQNLNHDAMYWYRQDPGQGLRLIYYSQIVNDFQKGDIAEGYSVSREKKESFPLTVTSAQKNPTAFYLCASSWADRIYNEQFFGPGTRLTVL.

The rearrangement joins TRBV12-3 or TRBV12-4 to TRBJ2-3; TRBD2 matches at 7 bases. The J segment lost 1 base and the V segment lost 2 bases, leaving 3 bases of the junction unmatched. This CDR3 is built from 15 residues. The CDR3, as DNA: TGTGCCAGCAGTTTACCGGGAGGTGGCACAGATACGCAGTATTTT. It specifies CASSLPGGGTDTQYF.

The chain joins TRBV20-1 to TRBJ2-1; D gene uncertain. The CDR3 consists of 12 residues. CDR1 DFQATT and CDR2 SNEGSKA come from the germline V gene (reference sequence). V dropped 5 bases and J dropped 4 bases, with 9 bases sitting between them. The CDR3 nucleotides are TGCAGTGCTCCCATGGAGTACAATGAGCAGTTCTTC. This encodes CSAPMEYNEQFF.

The CDR3 sequence: CASSPGTPGRYEQYF. In nucleotides, the CDR3 is TGTGCCAGCTCACCGGGGACACCTGGGAGGTACGAGCAGTACTTC. V gene TRBV18 combines with J gene TRBJ2-7; D might be TRBD1 or TRBD2, each matching 6 bases. Between the trimmed V and J ends, which lost 3 bases and 4 bases, there was a span of 16 bases. Per germline, CDR1 KGHSH and CDR2 LQKENI. This CDR3 is 15 amino acids long.

The chain recombines TRBV19 with TRBJ1-2, with TRBD1 identical over 7 bases. CDR1 is LNHDA, CDR2 SQIVND, per germline (reference sequence). Germline trimming cut 7 bases from V and 0 bases from J; bases unmatched to any gene: 8. This CDR3 is built from 15 residues. The CDR3: CASKGGQTANYGYTF. CDR3 nucleotide sequence: TGTGCCAGTAAAGGGGGACAGACTGCTAACTATGGCTACACCTTC. Looking up the rest from reference TRBV19 and TRBJ1-2 gives the full variable domain: DGGITQSPKYLFRKEGQNVTLSCEQNLNHDAMYWYRQDPGQGLRLIYYSQIVNDFQKGDIAEGYSVSREKKESFPLTVTSAQKNPTAFYLCASKGGQTANYGYTFGSGTRLTVV.

This clonotype was detected only a few times. The chain links TRBV7-2 to TRBJ2-5; 10 nucleotides agree with TRBD2. The CDR3 is 16 residues long. Germline V gene data show CDR1 as SGHTA and CDR2 as FQGNSA. After removal of 5 bases from V and 5 bases from J, the junction contained 11 bases not matched to a gene. For the CDR3, the DNA is TGTGCCAGCAGCAAGATTGGAGCGGGAGGGGGGGAGACCCAGTACTTC. It is translated as CASSKIGAGGGETQYF.

J is TRBJ2-7 and V is TRBV29-1; D is perhaps TRBD1 (7 bases). The germline V and J ends were trimmed by 4 bases and 6 bases, with 19 bases remaining between them. Germline loops: CDR1 SQVTM, CDR2 ANQGSEA. The CDR3 loop spans 14 amino acids. The CDR3 spells CSVADRAGGSEQYF. CDR3 nucleotides: TGCAGCGTTGCAGACAGGGCAGGGGGGAGCGAGCAGTACTTC.

The chain links TRBV24-1 to TRBJ2-1; a weak D match, TRBD1 (6 bases). The germline V gene has CDR1 KGHDR and CDR2 SFDVKD. V dropped 9 bases and J dropped 8 bases, with 16 bases sitting between them. The CDR3 length is 13 residues. The CDR3 region is CATRDTVIDEQFF. CDR3 coding DNA: TGTGCCACCCGGGACACGGTAATCGATGAGCAGTTCTTC.

In its sample, this clonotype was seen many times. The chain recombines TRBV6-5 with TRBJ2-7, with D tentatively TRBD2 (6 bases). The CDR3 length is 13 residues. CDR1 and CDR2 from the germline V gene are MNHEY and SVGAGI. Trimming removed 2 bases at V and 2 bases at J, with 7 bases between. The CDR3 reads CASSYGGTYEQYF. The CDR3 bases are TGTGCCAGCAGTTACGGGGGGACCTACGAGCAGTACTTC.

The chain employs TRBV12-3 or TRBV12-4 and TRBJ2-4, with TRBD2 as a possible D gene (7 bases). Trimming removed 6 bases from V and 0 bases from J, with 15 bases in between. The CDR3 consists of 16 residues. CDR3 in amino acids: CASRKQGLLAKNIQYF. CDR3 nucleotides: TGTGCCAGCAGGAAACAGGGACTATTAGCCAAAAACATTCAGTACTTC.

This clonotype was seen only a few times. This chain uses TRBV30 with TRBJ2-5; 8 nucleotides line up with TRBD2. J was trimmed by 5 bases and V by 3 bases; bases with no gene match: 5. This CDR3 region has 13 residues. Germline CDR1 and CDR2: GTSNPN and SVGIG (reference sequence). The CDR3 reads CAWRPGGTETQYF. In DNA form, the CDR3 reads TGTGCCTGGAGGCCGGGAGGGACGGAGACCCAGTACTTC.

In this sample, this clonotype turned up a few times. The CDR3 sequence: CASSPPTSGDWSYNEQFF. CDR3 nucleotide sequence: TGCGCCAGCAGCCCACCGACTAGCGGGGATTGGTCCTACAATGAGCAGTTCTTC. The chain is built from TRBV5-1 and TRBJ2-1; the match to TRBD2 covers 11 bases. V dropped 4 bases and J dropped 1; count of bases not matched to a gene: 10. Per the germline V gene, CDR1 is SGHRS and CDR2 is YFSETQ. The CDR3 extends over 18 amino acids.

This clonotype was seen repeatedly, ten times or more. The chain is built from TRBV7-9 and TRBJ1-2; D not resolved. The V gene's germline CDR1 is SEHNR and CDR2 FQNEAQ (reference sequence). This CDR3 is built from 12 residues. The V gene lost 5 bases and the J gene lost 4 bases, with 8 bases spanning the gap. Here the CDR3 reads CASSPASYGYTF. In DNA, the CDR3 is TGTGCCAGCAGCCCGGCAAGCTATGGCTACACCTTC.

About this clonotype itself: A junction end diverges from the germline sequence, so it may reflect a read error. The chain couples TRBV2 to TRBJ2-5; D perhaps matches TRBD1 (6 bases). CDR3 size: 14 residues. Germline CDR1 reads SNHLY; CDR2 reads FYNNEI. The CDR3 loop is CDSSERGNQETQYF. CDR3 bases: TGTGACAGCAGTGAAAGGGGGAACCAAGAGACCCAGTACTTC. The full variable domain, its missing parts supplied by reference TRBV2 and TRBJ2-5, is EPEVTQTPSHQVTQMGQEVILRCVPISNHLYFYWYRQILGQKVEFLVSFYNNEISEKSEIFDDQFSVERPDGSNFTLKIRSTKLEDSAMYFCDSSERGNQETQYFGPGTRLLVL.

The chain joins TRBV7-9 to TRBJ2-1; 8 positions match TRBD2. V was pared by 2 bases and J by 5 bases, with 2 bases of the junction left unmatched. Germline CDR1 reads SEHNR; CDR2 reads FQNEAQ (reference sequence). The CDR3 consists of 14 residues. Here the CDR3 DNA reads TGTGCCAGCAGCTTACCGGGAGGGCACAATGAGCAGTTCTTC. Residues: CASSLPGGHNEQFF.

This clonotype was found a few times. The rearrangement links TRBV24-1 to TRBJ2-7; D is unresolved. The germline V gene has CDR1 KGHDR and CDR2 SFDVKD. This CDR3 comprises 13 residues. V lost 6 bases to trimming and J lost 8 bases, with 16 bases between them. The CDR3: CATSSLPWVQQYF. The CDR3 bases are TGTGCCACCAGTTCCCTCCCCTGGGTGCAGCAGTACTTC.

This sequence joins TRBV27 and TRBJ2-1; the match to TRBD1 covers 8 bases. V lost 2 bases, J lost 8 bases, and 11 bases stayed unmatched. CDR3 length: 16 residues. Germline V gene data show CDR1 as MNHEY and CDR2 as SMNVEV (reference sequence). CDR3 sequence: CASSLADRDLGHEQFF. The CDR3 nucleotides read TGTGCCAGCAGTTTAGCGGACAGGGATTTGGGTCATGAGCAGTTCTTC.